The source of this T cell receptor beta chain is a study of OX40 agonist ivuxolimab in advanced cancers. This CDR3 has 11 residues. The germline gives CDR1 DFQATT, CDR2 SNEGSKA (reference sequence). The ends were cut back, 4 bases at V and 1 base at J, with 4 bases in the middle. The protocol was immunoSEQ multiplex PCR, while the TCRdb copy is restricted to in-frame clones and leaves out a portion. The data contain approximately 70,000 clones, 70% to 90% of them singletons. This TCR came from an adult with an advanced solid tumor such as melanoma, head and neck, liver or kidney cancer. The V gene is TRBV20-1, the J gene TRBJ1-1; no firm D call. Here the sequenced sample was CD4+ or CD8+ T cells sorted from blood, taken in a trial of the OX40 agonist ivuxolimab. DNA for the CDR3: TGCAGTGCTACCGAGAACACTGAAGCTTTCTTT. It encodes CSATENTEAFF.